Included here is one T cell receptor (beta chain) sequence, with context. What it binds is not known. The sample's time point: sample taken at primary tumor resection. Tumor, nontumor lung or frozen PBMC supplied whole RNA, sequenced without sorting. The donors comprised about 74 untreated early-stage non-small cell lung cancer patients. Germline V CDR1 and CDR2: SGHVS, FQNEAQ. V gave up 5 bases and J gave up 10 bases; unmatched junction bases: 7. The CDR3 has 15 residues. Every molecule of TCR cDNA had its own unique molecular identifier. Via MiXCR, TCRdb re-called the 5' RACE reads, giving one row per CDR3 protein. Found here are under 75,000 distinct CDR3 sequences, about an eighth of them singletons; the top ten hold 7.2%. This sample was included in a study of spatial heterogeneity in lung cancer. Overall study results and limits: At resection, ubiquitous expanded tumor TCRs appeared in blood more than at follow-up.

The gene calls are TRBV7-8 and TRBJ2-1, with 14 bases lining up with TRBD2. The receptor was derived from a male donor with early-stage non-small cell lung cancer. This sample comprised PBMCs, obtained at surgery. The CDR3 region is CASSLGGLAGEEQFF. CDR3 sequence (DNA): TGTGCCAGCAGCCTAGGGGGACTAGCGGGAGAAGAGCAGTTCTTC.